One sample yielded the 5 T cell receptor beta chains listed below, sequenced in a study of OX40 agonist ivuxolimab in advanced cancers. Profiling relied on immunoSEQ multiplex PCR, and the TCRdb table lists in-frame clones only, not all of them. The repertoire holds tens of thousands of clones, with around 87% as singletons. This specimen was CD4+ or CD8+ T cells sorted from blood, taken in a trial of the OX40 agonist ivuxolimab. The origin of the receptors is an adult with an advanced solid tumor such as melanoma, head and neck, liver or kidney cancer.

This clone occurred once. The rearrangement joins TRBV4-2 to TRBJ2-1; TRBD2 aligns across 8 bases. Trimming at V came to 1 base and at J to 7 bases, leaving 12 bases not matched to a gene. The length of the CDR3 is 17 residues. CDR1 and CDR2 from the germline V gene are LGHNA and YNFKEQ. The CDR3 sequence: CASSQVAGGGGRNEQFF. DNA for the CDR3: TGTGCCAGCAGCCAAGTGGCGGGGGGCGGAGGGAGGAATGAGCAGTTCTTC.

This clone came up once. The chain links TRBV7-9 to TRBJ2-3, with 10 bases that match TRBD2. The length of the CDR3 is 17 residues. Germline V gives CDR1 SEHNR, CDR2 FQNEAQ (reference sequence). Unmatched junction bases numbered 6, after V lost 3 bases and J lost 0 bases. The CDR3 DNA follows: TGTGCCAGCAGCTTGGAACTAGCGGGATTCAGCACAGATACGCAGTATTTT. It is translated as CASSLELAGFSTDTQYF.

CDR3 residues: CASSLDFPSYEQYF. CDR3 DNA: TGTGCCAGCAGCCTGGACTTCCCCTCCTACGAGCAGTACTTC. V is TRBV5-4 and J is TRBJ2-7; possible D gene TRBD2, 5 bases. The V end was cut by 4 bases, the J end by 0 bases, with 11 bases between. The CDR3 has 14 residues. Germline V gene sequence: CDR1 SGHNT, CDR2 YYREEE (reference sequence).

This clone was detected only once. The J gene is TRBJ1-4, the V gene TRBV7-6, with D uncertain. This CDR3 region has 15 residues. CDR1 and CDR2 (germline): SGHVS, FNYEAQ. Trimming stripped 4 bases from V and 8 bases from J, with 17 bases between. The CDR3 reads CASSSPGHLGEKLFF. CDR3 sequence (DNA): TGTGCCAGCAGCTCCCCGGGCCACCTTGGGGAAAAACTGTTTTTT.

The chain joins TRBV6-1 to TRBJ2-4, with D perhaps matching TRBD1 or TRBD2 (5 bases each). The CDR3 consists of 15 residues. Germline V lookup: CDR1 MNHNS, CDR2 SASEGT. Trimming took 3 bases from V and 0 from J, leaving 9 bases between them. In nucleotides, the CDR3 is TGTGCCAGCAGTGATTCGGGGCTAGCCAAAAACATTCAGTACTTC. Amino acid sequence: CASSDSGLAKNIQYF.